The clone carrying this TCR beta chain was detected only once. What it recognizes is unknown. TCRdb's copy holds only in-frame clones and misses some; the assay was immunoSEQ multiplex PCR. Of 150,000 to 200,000 clones listed, about 82% were seen once; the top ten hold roughly 1.5%. This specimen belongs to a study of cytomegalovirus exposure and HLA in healthy donors. The wider study: In a later analysis, it was reported that the roughly 130 validation repertoires had been produced on the same platform as the 500 to 750 repertoires belonging to the first cohort. Study-wide results and caveats: While the bulk of TCR sequences proved rare, some public TCRs turned up in many donors. Cytomegalovirus association was assigned to some 160 TCR beta chains. Reports showed the classifier diagnosing cytomegalovirus status with high specificity and sensitivity.

This CDR3 contains 15 residues. CDR1 is SGHAT and CDR2 is FQDESV in the germline V gene (reference sequence). With 5 bases clipped from V and 4 bases from J, the junction kept 6 bases outside the gene matches. The TCR comes from a woman between 18 and 29 years old in good health and CMV-seronegative. This chain connects TRBV11-1 to TRBJ2-3, with TRBD2 identical over 10 bases. The specimen sequenced was PBMCs. CDR3 protein: CASSRRLAGADTQYF. DNA of the CDR3: TGTGCCAGCAGCAGGCGGCTAGCGGGGGCAGATACGCAGTATTTT.